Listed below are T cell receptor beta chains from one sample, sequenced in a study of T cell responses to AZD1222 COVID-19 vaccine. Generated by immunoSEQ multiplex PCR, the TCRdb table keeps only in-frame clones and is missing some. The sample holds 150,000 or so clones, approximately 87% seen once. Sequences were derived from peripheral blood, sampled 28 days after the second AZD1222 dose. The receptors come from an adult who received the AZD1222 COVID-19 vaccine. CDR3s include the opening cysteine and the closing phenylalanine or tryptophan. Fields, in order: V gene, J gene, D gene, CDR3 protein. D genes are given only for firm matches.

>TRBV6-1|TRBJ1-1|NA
CASSEYRDEAFF
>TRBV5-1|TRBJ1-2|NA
CASSFNVIGSDYGYTF
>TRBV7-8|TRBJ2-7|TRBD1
CASSRGQGLEQYF
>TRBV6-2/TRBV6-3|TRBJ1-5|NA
CASSYSAGAGNQPQHF
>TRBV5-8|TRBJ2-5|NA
CASNLQETQYF
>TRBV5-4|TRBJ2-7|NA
CASSSMDSLEQYF
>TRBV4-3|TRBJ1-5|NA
CASSQGTHQPQHF
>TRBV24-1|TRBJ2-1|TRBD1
CAIRQGSTNEQFF
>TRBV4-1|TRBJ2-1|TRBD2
CASSQAPSGGYEQFF
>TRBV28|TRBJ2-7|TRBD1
CASSPPGTGGYEQYF
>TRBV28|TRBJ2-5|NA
CASSLTRHRQETQYF
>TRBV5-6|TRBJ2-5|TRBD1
CASSLGHGQEQETQYF
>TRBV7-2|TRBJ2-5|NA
CASSIRVRWETQYF
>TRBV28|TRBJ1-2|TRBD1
CASRDRDGYTF
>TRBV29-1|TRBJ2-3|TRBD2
CSVEGTSGGSTDTQYF
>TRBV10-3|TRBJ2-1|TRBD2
CAISESGGGLALYNEQFF
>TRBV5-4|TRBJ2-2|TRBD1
CASSATRQGPGELFF
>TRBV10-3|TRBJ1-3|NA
CAISDSPAASGNTIYF
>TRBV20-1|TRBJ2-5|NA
CSVQPGETQYF
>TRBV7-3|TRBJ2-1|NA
CASSTRGGSYNEQFF
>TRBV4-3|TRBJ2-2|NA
CASSAHTGGELFF
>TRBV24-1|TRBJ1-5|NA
CATSDANQPQHF
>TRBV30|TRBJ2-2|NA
CAWSQRRDTGELFF
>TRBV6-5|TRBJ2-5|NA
CASSYNSLSQETQYF
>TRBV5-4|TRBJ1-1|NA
CASSLGQGRNTEAFF
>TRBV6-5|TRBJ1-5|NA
CASMTGGLGNQPQHF
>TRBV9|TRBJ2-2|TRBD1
CASSVDNPGQGISGELFF
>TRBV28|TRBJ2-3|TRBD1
CASSLDRGLSDTQYF
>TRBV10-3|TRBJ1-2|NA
CAISEGGNYGYTF
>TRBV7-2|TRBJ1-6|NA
CASSLDRAFNSPLHF
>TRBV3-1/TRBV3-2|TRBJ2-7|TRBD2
CASSQDRLAGSYEQYF
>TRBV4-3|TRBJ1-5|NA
CASSQARDQPQHF
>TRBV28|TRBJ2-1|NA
CASQPSRGHLQGNEQFF
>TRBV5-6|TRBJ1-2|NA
CASSHTGTNYGYTF
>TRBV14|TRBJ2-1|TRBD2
CASSQDQREGEQFF
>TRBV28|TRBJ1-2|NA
CASRTGQSYGYTF
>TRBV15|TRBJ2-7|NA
CATRDPGGSYEQYF
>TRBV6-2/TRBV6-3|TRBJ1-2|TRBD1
CASSTRQGSGYTF
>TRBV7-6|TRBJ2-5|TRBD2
CASSSVGGSDETQYF
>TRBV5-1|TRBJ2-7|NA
CASSPGAGGHEQYF
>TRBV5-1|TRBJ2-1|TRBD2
CASSSGLESYNEQFF
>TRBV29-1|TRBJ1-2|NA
CSVGLGTGDSKAF
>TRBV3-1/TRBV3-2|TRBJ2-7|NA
CATGRGGEQYF
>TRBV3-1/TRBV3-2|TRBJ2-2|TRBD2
CASSQGGRGNTGELFF
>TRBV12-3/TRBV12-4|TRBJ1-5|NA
CASRWTVNQPQHF
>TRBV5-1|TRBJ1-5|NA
CASSLDPGGGNQPQHF
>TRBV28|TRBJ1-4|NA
CASSLGGSEKLFF
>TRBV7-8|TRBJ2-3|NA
CASSRAVGTDTQYF
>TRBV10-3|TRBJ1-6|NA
CAIRQLGDVNSPLHF
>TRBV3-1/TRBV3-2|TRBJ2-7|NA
CASSQGYSGYEQYF
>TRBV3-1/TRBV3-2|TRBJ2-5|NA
CASSLRRDRETQYF
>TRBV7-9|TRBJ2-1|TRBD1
CASSSNPTGFNEQFF
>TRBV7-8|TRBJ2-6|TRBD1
CASSSTGGSGANVLTF
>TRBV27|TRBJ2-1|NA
CASSLPLAIGNEQFF
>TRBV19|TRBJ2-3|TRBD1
CASSWTGGTDTQYF
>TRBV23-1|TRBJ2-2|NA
CASKAEPTGELFF
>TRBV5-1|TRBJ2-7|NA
CASSPDSVSYEQYF
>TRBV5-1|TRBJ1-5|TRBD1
CASSLGGGEGNQPQHF
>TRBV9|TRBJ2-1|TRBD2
CASSVSGRAYNEQFF
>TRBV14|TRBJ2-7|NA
CASSQDGGQGVYEQYF